This record covers a single T cell receptor beta chain. This sample is part of a study of blood T cell repertoires in COVID-19. In the authors' methods: From reference gene primer amplification, estimates of nucleated cell counts were derived. This table comes from immunoSEQ multiplex PCR, and its TCRdb copy is limited to in-frame clones, with some not included. V and J calls and clone size are copied from that table; D and trimming were computed from the DNA. The sample holds around 270,000 clones; approximately 91% are singletons and the top ten take 2% to 3%. Germline lookup yields CDR1 SGDLS and CDR2 YYNGEE. The CDR3 has 15 residues. V lost 0 bases, J lost 3 bases, and 3 bases stayed unmatched.

The sequence was obtained from a person aged 18-35 years with COVID-19, enrolled during active disease. Sequenced sample: peripheral blood. This chain connects TRBV9 to TRBJ2-7; 10 nucleotides agree with TRBD2. DNA for the CDR3: TGTGCCAGCAGCGTAGCCGGGACTAGCGTCTACGAGCAGTACTTC. Encoded protein: CASSVAGTSVYEQYF.